The 29 T cell receptor beta chains below come from one sample, sequenced in a study of T cell changes during pregnancy in multiple sclerosis. The repertoire was sequenced with immunoSEQ multiplex PCR; TCRdb's copy has only in-frame clones and lacks some. Of tens of thousands of clones listed, roughly 89% were seen once; the top ten hold around 0.89%. The sample was peripheral blood, taken in the second trimester of pregnancy. Receptors originate from a female donor with multiple sclerosis, enrolled in a pregnancy study.

This chain connects TRBV4-2 to TRBJ2-7, with 8 bases aligning to TRBD1. V shed 0 bases, J shed 0 bases, and the junction held 1 base outside the gene matches. The germline CDR1 and CDR2 sequences are LGHNA and YNFKEQ. The CDR3 is 15 amino acids. The CDR3 nucleotides are TGTGCCAGCAGCCAAGAGACAGGGGCCTCCTACGAGCAGTACTTC. This translates into CASSQETGASYEQYF.

The V call is TRBV10-3, the J call TRBJ1-2; maybe TRBD1 (6 bases). The CDR3 contains 15 residues. Germline CDR1 and CDR2: ENHRY and SYGVKD. V lost 6 bases to trimming and J lost 4 bases, with 18 bases between them. The DNA for the CDR3 is TGTGCCATCAGCTTGACCCGGACAGAGACCTATGGCTACACCTTC. This translates into CAISLTRTETYGYTF.

The chain recombines TRBV7-2 with TRBJ1-1; no clear D gene. CDR1 is SGHTA and CDR2 is FQGNSA in the germline V gene. The CDR3 contains 14 residues. V was trimmed by 1 base and J by 1 base, leaving 7 bases between them. The CDR3 nucleotides are TGTGCCAGCAGCTTAGACGGTTGGAACACTGAAGCTTTCTTT. Encoded protein: CASSLDGWNTEAFF.

V and J are TRBV21-1 and TRBJ2-5; the table's TRBD2 call for D was not verified on the DNA. TRBV21-1 is tagged as a pseudogene. The CDR3 extends over 13 amino acids. The CDR3 coding sequence is TGTGCCAGCGGACTAGTCGGGAGAGAGACCCAGTACTTC. It yields the protein CASGLVGRETQYF.

The chain recombines TRBV5-6 with TRBJ1-2; 7 bases agree with TRBD1. This CDR3 contains 12 residues. Looked up from germline, CDR1 is SGHDT and CDR2 is YYEEEE. Losses at the gene ends were 4 bases for V and 6 bases for J; bases not matched to a gene: 3. The CDR3 DNA follows: TGTGCCAGCAGCCCCGGGACAGATGGCTACACCTTC. This gives the protein CASSPGTDGYTF.

This clone was seen just once. The chain has TRBV9 and TRBJ2-1; 10 positions agree with TRBD2. The CDR3 is made up of 13 amino acids. J gave up 7 bases and V 4 bases, and 2 bases lay outside the gene matches. Per germline, CDR1 SGDLS and CDR2 YYNGEE. This CDR3 is CASSLAGENEQFF. DNA for the CDR3: TGTGCCAGCAGCCTAGCGGGGGAGAATGAGCAGTTCTTC. The entire variable domain, with the rest obtained from reference TRBV9 and TRBJ2-1, is as follows: DSGVTQTPKHLITATGQRVTLRCSPRSGDLSVYWYQQSLDQGLQFLIQYYNGEERAKGNILERFSAQQFPDLHSELNLSSLELGDSALYFCASSLAGENEQFFGPGTRLTVL.

The chain couples TRBV10-3 to TRBJ1-1; D is possibly TRBD1 (6 bases). CDR3 length equals 12 residues. Trimming removed 4 bases at V and 5 bases at J, with 8 bases between. Germline-derived CDR1 and CDR2 are ENHRY and SYGVKD. CDR3 sequence (DNA): TGTGCCATCAGTGGGCAGGGGACTGAAGCTTTCTTT. Its protein product is CAISGQGTEAFF.

V is TRBV10-3 and J is TRBJ1-1; D is ambiguous. Germline V gene lookup returns CDR1 ENHRY and CDR2 SYGVKD. Trimming took 3 bases from V and 5 from J, leaving 13 bases between them. The length of the CDR3 is 14 residues. CDR3 nucleotides: TGTGCCATCAGTGATAGTCCTTCGGGGACTGAAGCTTTCTTT. Translation gives CAISDSPSGTEAFF.

The chain employs TRBV6-1 and TRBJ1-4; 8 bases line up with TRBD1. The J segment lost 5 bases and the V segment lost 1 base, leaving 15 bases of the junction unmatched. This CDR3 has 19 residues. Per germline, CDR1 MNHNS and CDR2 SASEGT. CDR3 sequence reads: CASSEVGAGTGFLNEKLFF. The CDR3 nucleotides are TGTGCCAGCAGTGAAGTGGGTGCCGGGACAGGTTTCCTAAATGAAAAACTGTTTTTT.

V gene TRBV4-2 combines with J gene TRBJ2-3; perhaps TRBD1 as D (6 bases). Between the trimmed V and J ends, which lost 4 bases and 4 bases, there was a span of 12 bases. The CDR3 covers 14 residues. Germline CDR1 is LGHNA and CDR2 is YNFKEQ. The chain's CDR3 is CASSPGQTPDTQYF. The CDR3 DNA reads TGTGCCAGCAGCCCCGGACAGACGCCAGATACGCAGTATTTT.

This chain connects TRBV14 to TRBJ2-3, with D maybe TRBD2 (6 bases). The germline V gene encodes CDR1 SGHDN and CDR2 FVKESK. With 0 bases removed from V and 3 bases from J, the gap between germline ends came to 10 bases. This CDR3 contains 15 residues. The CDR3 DNA sequence: TGTGCCAGCAGCCAAGATCGTCTAGCGACAGATACGCAGTATTTT. The encoded protein is CASSQDRLATDTQYF.

V is TRBV7-3 and J is TRBJ1-1, with D perhaps TRBD1 (5 bases). Germline V gives CDR1 SGHTA, CDR2 FQGTGA. The CDR3 totals 14 residues. V was shortened by 6 bases and J by 0 bases, with 11 bases between the two germline ends. Here the CDR3 DNA reads TGTGCCAGCAGGGAGGGGCGGTTGAACACTGAAGCTTTCTTT. Protein product: CASREGRLNTEAFF. The full variable domain, its missing parts supplied by reference TRBV7-3 and TRBJ1-1, is GAGVSQTPSNKVTEKGKYVELRCDPISGHTALYWYRQSLGQGPEFLIYFQGTGAADDSGLPNDRFFAVRPEGSVSTLKIQRTERGDSAVYLCASREGRLNTEAFFGQGTRLTVV.

The chain couples TRBV7-3 to TRBJ2-1; 12 bases line up with TRBD2. The J segment lost 0 bases and the V segment lost 2 bases, leaving 11 bases of the junction unmatched. This CDR3 is 20 amino acids long. Per germline, CDR1 SGHTA and CDR2 FQGTGA. The CDR3 DNA follows: TGTGCCAGCAGCTTATTCCCCACTAGCGGGGGGTATAGCTCCTACAATGAGCAGTTCTTC. Its protein is CASSLFPTSGGYSSYNEQFF.

This rearrangement joins TRBV4-3 to TRBJ1-2; 9 positions match TRBD1. CDR1 and CDR2 (germline): LGHNA, YSLEER. V trimming: 4 bases; J trimming: 4 bases; junction bases outside the gene matches: 1. This CDR3 has 13 amino acids. The CDR3 sequence is CASSPQGAYGYTF. The CDR3 DNA reads as TGCGCCAGCAGCCCACAGGGGGCCTATGGCTACACCTTC.

The gene calls are TRBV2 and TRBJ1-5; D not certain. Germline V gene sequence: CDR1 SNHLY, CDR2 FYNNEI. Trimming removed 5 bases from V and 3 bases from J, with 14 bases in between. This CDR3 spans 15 amino acids. CDR3 bases: TGTGCCAGCAGTCCGAATAGAGTGCCCAATCAGCCCCAGCATTTT. It yields the protein CASSPNRVPNQPQHF.

The chain links TRBV7-2 to TRBJ2-5; 9 bases line up with TRBD1. J lost 5 bases, V lost 5 bases, and 9 bases had no gene match. The CDR3 spans 15 residues. Per the germline V gene, CDR1 is SGHTA and CDR2 is FQGNSA. As DNA, the CDR3 is TGTGCCAGCAGCCCGCCGGGACAGGGAGGGGAGACCCAGTACTTC. It yields the protein CASSPPGQGGETQYF.

This chain links TRBV7-3 with TRBJ2-5; a possible D gene is TRBD2 (5 bases). Trimming cost V 2 bases and J 5 bases, with 9 bases left between them. This CDR3 has 13 residues. Germline V lookup: CDR1 SGHTA, CDR2 FQGTGA. CDR3 sequence: CASSLVRGETQYF. CDR3 nucleotides: TGTGCCAGCAGCTTAGTCCGGGGTGAGACCCAGTACTTC.

The V call is TRBV27, the J call TRBJ1-5; D is unclear. Trimming took off 3 bases at V and 1 base at J, with 10 bases between the two ends. The germline V gene encodes CDR1 MNHEY and CDR2 SMNVEV (reference sequence). The CDR3 runs 15 residues. As DNA, the CDR3 is TGTGCCAGCAGTTTGGTGGGCGTGAGCAATCAGCCCCAGCATTTT. Protein: CASSLVGVSNQPQHF.

The V call is TRBV27, the J call TRBJ1-6; D is perhaps TRBD1 (6 bases). Germline V gene data show CDR1 as MNHEY and CDR2 as SMNVEV (reference sequence). The CDR3 consists of 16 residues. Trimming took off 3 bases at V and 3 bases at J, with 12 bases between the two ends. The CDR3 coding sequence is TGTGCCAGCAGTTTCAAACCCAGGGGCTATAATTCACCCCTCCACTTT. Translating gives CASSFKPRGYNSPLHF.

There are a few counts of this clone. J is TRBJ1-3 and V is TRBV6-6; D possibly corresponds to TRBD1 (6 bases). This CDR3 contains 15 residues. Trimming removed 6 bases at V and 0 bases at J, with 12 bases between. Germline V lookup: CDR1 MNHNY, CDR2 SVGAGI (reference sequence). The CDR3 nucleotides read TGTGCCAGCAGCTTCAGGGGAAGCTCTGGAAACACCATATATTTT. The encoded protein is CASSFRGSSGNTIYF.

CDR3 sequence (DNA): TGTGCCAGCGGCCACGACAGAGACACTGAAGCTTTCTTT. As protein: CASGHDRDTEAFF. V usage is TRBV18 and J usage is TRBJ1-1, with a weak D call TRBD1 (5 bases). The CDR3 has 13 amino acids. The germline V gene has CDR1 KGHSH and CDR2 LQKENI. Trimming took 8 bases from V and 3 from J, leaving 13 bases between them.

This rearrangement joins TRBV15 to TRBJ1-5; 8 positions agree with TRBD1. The CDR3 is made up of 14 amino acids. Germline loops: CDR1 LNHNV, CDR2 YYDKDF (reference sequence). The V and J ends lost 5 bases and 9 bases, in that order; junction bases with no gene match: 9. The CDR3, as DNA: TGTGCCACCAGCCCTGCAGGGGGCCCCTGGCCCCAGCATTTT. It translates to CATSPAGGPWPQHF. The full variable domain, with the rest looked up from reference TRBV15 and TRBJ1-5, is DAMVIQNPRYQVTQFGKPVTLSCSQTLNHNVMYWYQQKSSQAPKLLFHYYDKDFNNEADTPDNFQSRRPNTSFCFLDIRSPGLGDTAMYLCATSPAGGPWPQHFGDGTRLSIL.

This rearrangement joins TRBV4-3 to TRBJ2-7; weak D call: TRBD2 (5 bases). From germline, CDR1 is LGHNA and CDR2 YSLEER. Trimming removed 1 base at V and 3 bases at J, with 13 bases between. The CDR3 consists of 15 residues. The CDR3 here is CASSQVGGGFYEQYF. The CDR3 DNA follows: TGCGCCAGCAGCCAAGTCGGAGGCGGCTTCTACGAGCAGTACTTC.

The chain couples TRBV4-1 to TRBJ1-2; D gene uncertain. The length of the CDR3 is 14 residues. Germline CDR1 MGHRA, CDR2 YSYEKL. V was cut by 0 bases and J by 6 bases, with 11 bases left in between. Here the CDR3 DNA reads TGCGCCAGCAGCCAAGACGCGGGGAATGATGGCTACACCTTC. Its translation: CASSQDAGNDGYTF.

The chain is built from TRBV6-6 and TRBJ1-1, with D possibly being TRBD1 (5 bases). Germline V gene lookup returns CDR1 MNHNY and CDR2 SVGAGI (reference sequence). The V end lost 10 bases, the J end lost 5 bases, and 11 bases lay between the germline ends. This CDR3 spans 11 amino acids. Here the CDR3 reads CATDSFTEAFF. CDR3 coding DNA: TGTGCCACCGACAGTTTTACTGAAGCTTTCTTT.

This clone showed up just a few times. The chain combines TRBV9 with TRBJ2-7, with D tentatively TRBD1 (5 bases). V was trimmed by 0 bases and J by 6 bases, leaving 10 bases between them. The length of the CDR3 is 13 residues. Looked up from germline, CDR1 is SGDLS and CDR2 is YYNGEE. This CDR3 reads CASSVGGASEQYF. DNA for the CDR3: TGTGCCAGCAGCGTAGGTGGGGCAAGCGAGCAGTACTTC.

J is TRBJ2-7 and V is TRBV10-3; 9 nucleotides align to TRBD1. V shed 6 bases, J shed 6 bases, and the junction held 12 bases outside the gene matches. The germline V gene encodes CDR1 ENHRY and CDR2 SYGVKD. This CDR3 contains 15 residues. The CDR3 reads CAISEMGQGKGEQYF. Here the CDR3 DNA reads TGTGCCATCAGCGAGATGGGACAGGGTAAGGGCGAGCAGTACTTC.

This chain links TRBV19 with TRBJ1-2; D is possibly TRBD1 (5 bases). In germline, CDR1 is LNHDA, CDR2 SQIVND (reference sequence). This CDR3 region has 16 residues. V lost 3 bases and J lost 7, with 21 bases in between. As DNA, the CDR3 is TGTGCCAGTAGTATTAGGGGCAGACCGTCATCTGCTGGCTACACCTTC. Amino acids: CASSIRGRPSSAGYTF.

V and J are TRBV27 and TRBJ1-5; D not resolved. Trimming left V 1 base short and J 3 bases short, with 10 bases between. The CDR3 extends over 15 amino acids. From germline, CDR1 is MNHEY and CDR2 SMNVEV (reference sequence). The CDR3 reads CASSLFYRFNQPQHF. The DNA of the CDR3 is TGTGCCAGCAGTTTATTTTACCGGTTCAATCAGCCCCAGCATTTT.